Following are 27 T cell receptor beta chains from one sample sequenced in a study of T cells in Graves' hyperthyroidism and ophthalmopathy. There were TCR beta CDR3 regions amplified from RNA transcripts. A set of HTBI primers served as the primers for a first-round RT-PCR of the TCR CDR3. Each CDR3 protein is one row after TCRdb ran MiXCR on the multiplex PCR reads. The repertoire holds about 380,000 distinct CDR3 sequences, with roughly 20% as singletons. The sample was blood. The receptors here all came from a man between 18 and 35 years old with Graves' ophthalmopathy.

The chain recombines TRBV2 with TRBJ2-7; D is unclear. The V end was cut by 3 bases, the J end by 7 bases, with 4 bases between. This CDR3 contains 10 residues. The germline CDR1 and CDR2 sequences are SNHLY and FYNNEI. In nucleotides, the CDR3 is TGTGCCAGCAGTGAGGGTGAGCAGTACTTC. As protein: CASSEGEQYF.

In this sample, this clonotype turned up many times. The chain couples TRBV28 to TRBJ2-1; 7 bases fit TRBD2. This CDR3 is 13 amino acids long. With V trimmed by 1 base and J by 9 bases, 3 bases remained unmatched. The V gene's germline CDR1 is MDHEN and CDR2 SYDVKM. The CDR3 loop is CASSLSGEGEQFF. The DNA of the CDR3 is TGTGCCAGCAGTTTATCCGGGGAGGGTGAGCAGTTCTTC.

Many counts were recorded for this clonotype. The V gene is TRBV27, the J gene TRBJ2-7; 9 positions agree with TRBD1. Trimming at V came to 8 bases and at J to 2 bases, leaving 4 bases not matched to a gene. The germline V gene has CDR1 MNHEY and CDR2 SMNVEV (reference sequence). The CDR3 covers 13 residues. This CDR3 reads CASSRTGAYEQYF. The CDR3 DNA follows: TGTGCCAGCTCAAGGACAGGGGCCTACGAGCAGTACTTC.

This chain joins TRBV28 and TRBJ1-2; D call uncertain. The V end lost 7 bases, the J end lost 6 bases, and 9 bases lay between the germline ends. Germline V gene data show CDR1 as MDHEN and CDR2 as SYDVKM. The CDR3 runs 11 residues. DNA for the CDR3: TGTGCCAGCACCGGGAGGGATGGCTACACCTTC. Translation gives CASTGRDGYTF.

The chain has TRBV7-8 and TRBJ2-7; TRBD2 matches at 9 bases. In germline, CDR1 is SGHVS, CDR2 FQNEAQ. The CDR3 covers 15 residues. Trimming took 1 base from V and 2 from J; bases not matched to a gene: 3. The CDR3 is CASSLVLAGAYEQYF. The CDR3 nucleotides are TGTGCCAGCAGCTTAGTACTAGCGGGCGCCTACGAGCAGTACTTC.

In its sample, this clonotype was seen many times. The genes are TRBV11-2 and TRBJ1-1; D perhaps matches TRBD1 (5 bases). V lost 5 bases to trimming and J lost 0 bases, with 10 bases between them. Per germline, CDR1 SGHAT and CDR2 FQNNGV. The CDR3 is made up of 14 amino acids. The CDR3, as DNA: TGTGCCAGCAGCCGGGCAGGGTTGAACACTGAAGCTTTCTTT. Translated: CASSRAGLNTEAFF.

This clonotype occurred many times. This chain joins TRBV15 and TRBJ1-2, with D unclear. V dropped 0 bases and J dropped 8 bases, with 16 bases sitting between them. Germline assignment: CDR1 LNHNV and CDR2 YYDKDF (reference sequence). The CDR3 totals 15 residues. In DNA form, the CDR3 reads TGTGCCACCAGCAGAGATAGGAGCAATCCGACCGGCTACACCTTC. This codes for CATSRDRSNPTGYTF.

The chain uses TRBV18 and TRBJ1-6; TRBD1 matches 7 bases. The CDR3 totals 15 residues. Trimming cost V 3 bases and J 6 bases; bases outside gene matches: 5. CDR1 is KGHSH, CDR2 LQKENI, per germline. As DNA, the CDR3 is TGTGCCAGCTCACCCGGACAGGCGATTAATTCACCCCTCCACTTT. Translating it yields CASSPGQAINSPLHF.

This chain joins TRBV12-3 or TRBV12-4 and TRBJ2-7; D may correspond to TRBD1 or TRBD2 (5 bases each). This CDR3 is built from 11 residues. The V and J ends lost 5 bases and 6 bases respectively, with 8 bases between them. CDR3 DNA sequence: TGTGCCAGCAGTAGAGGGGTCGAGCAGTACTTC. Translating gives CASSRGVEQYF.

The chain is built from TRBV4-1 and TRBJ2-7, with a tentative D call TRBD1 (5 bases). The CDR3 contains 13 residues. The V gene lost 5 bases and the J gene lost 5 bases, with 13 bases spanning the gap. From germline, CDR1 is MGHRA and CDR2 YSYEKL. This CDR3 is CASSSSGFNEQYF. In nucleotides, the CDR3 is TGCGCCAGCAGCTCATCAGGGTTCAACGAGCAGTACTTC.

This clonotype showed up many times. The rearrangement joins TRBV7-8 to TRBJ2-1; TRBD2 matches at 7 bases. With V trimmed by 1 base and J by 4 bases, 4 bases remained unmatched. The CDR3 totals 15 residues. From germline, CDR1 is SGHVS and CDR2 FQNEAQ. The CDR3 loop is CASSLVPAGYNEQFF. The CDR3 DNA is TGTGCCAGCAGCTTAGTACCAGCGGGGTACAATGAGCAGTTCTTC.

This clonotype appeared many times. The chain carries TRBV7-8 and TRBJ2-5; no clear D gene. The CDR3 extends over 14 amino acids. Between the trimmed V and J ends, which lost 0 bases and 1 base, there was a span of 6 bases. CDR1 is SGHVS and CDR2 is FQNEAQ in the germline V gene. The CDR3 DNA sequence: TGTGCCAGCAGCTTAGCGCGCATCCAAGAGACCCAGTACTTC. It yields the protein CASSLARIQETQYF.

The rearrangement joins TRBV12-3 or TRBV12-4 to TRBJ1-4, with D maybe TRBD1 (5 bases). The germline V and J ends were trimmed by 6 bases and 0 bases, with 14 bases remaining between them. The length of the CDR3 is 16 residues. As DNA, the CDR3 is TGTGCCAGCAGCAAACGGGGGAGGGCAACTAATGAAAAACTGTTTTTT. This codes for CASSKRGRATNEKLFF.

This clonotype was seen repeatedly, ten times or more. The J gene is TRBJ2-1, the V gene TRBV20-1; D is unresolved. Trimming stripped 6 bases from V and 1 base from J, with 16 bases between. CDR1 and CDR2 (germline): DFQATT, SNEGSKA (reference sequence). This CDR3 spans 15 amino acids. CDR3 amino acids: CSAPGPTMSYNEQFF. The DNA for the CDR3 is TGCAGTGCCCCGGGCCCAACTATGTCCTACAATGAGCAGTTCTTC.

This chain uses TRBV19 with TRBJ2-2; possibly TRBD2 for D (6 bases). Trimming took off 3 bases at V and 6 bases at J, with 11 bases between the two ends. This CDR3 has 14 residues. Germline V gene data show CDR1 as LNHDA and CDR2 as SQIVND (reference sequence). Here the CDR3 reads CASSMEGIPGELFF. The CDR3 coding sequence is TGTGCCAGTAGTATGGAGGGTATCCCCGGGGAGCTGTTTTTT.

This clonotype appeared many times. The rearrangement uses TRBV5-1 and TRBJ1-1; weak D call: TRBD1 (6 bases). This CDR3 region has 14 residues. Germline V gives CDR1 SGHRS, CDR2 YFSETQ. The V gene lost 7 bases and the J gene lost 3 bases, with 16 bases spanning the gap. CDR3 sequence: CASGGMDRDTEAFF. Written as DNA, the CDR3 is TGCGCCAGCGGAGGGATGGACAGAGACACTGAAGCTTTCTTT.

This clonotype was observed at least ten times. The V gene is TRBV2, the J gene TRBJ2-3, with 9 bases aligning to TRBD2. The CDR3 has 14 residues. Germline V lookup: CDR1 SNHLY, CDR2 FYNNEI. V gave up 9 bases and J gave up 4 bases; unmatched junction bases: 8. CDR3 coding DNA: TGTGCCAGTAGCCTGAGACTAGCGGCAGATACGCAGTATTTT. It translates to CASSLRLAADTQYF. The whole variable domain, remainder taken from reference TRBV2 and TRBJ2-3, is EPEVTQTPSHQVTQMGQEVILRCVPISNHLYFYWYRQILGQKVEFLVSFYNNEISEKSEIFDDQFSVERPDGSNFTLKIRSTKLEDSAMYFCASSLRLAADTQYFGPGTRLTVL.

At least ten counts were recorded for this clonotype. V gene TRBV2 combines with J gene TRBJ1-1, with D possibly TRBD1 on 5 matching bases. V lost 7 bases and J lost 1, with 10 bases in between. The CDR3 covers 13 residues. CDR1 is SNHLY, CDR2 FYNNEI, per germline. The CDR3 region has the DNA TGTGCCAGCAATTGGGGCGGGAACACTGAAGCTTTCTTT. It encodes CASNWGGNTEAFF.

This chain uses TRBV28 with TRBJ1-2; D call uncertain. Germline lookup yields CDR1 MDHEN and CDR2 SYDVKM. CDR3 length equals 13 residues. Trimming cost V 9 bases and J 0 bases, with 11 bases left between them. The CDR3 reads CASVGVANYGYTF. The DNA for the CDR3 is TGTGCCAGTGTTGGTGTAGCTAACTATGGCTACACCTTC.

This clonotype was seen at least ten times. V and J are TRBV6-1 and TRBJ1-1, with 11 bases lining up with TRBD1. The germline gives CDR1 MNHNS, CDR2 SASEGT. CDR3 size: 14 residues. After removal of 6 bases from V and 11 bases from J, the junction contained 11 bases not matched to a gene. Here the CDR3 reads CASRPRDRGLGAFF. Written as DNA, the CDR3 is TGTGCCAGCAGACCCCGGGACAGGGGGTTGGGTGCTTTCTTT.

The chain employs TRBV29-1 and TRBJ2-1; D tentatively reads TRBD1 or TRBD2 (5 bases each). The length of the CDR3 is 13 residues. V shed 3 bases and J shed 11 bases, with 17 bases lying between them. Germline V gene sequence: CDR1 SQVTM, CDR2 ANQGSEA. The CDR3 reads CSVDHGAPMKQFF. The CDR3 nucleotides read TGCAGCGTTGACCACGGGGCCCCCATGAAGCAGTTCTTC.

The chain's CDR3 is CASGLQGTSGGSYNEQFF. CDR3 DNA sequence: TGTGCCAGTGGACTACAGGGGACTAGCGGGGGGTCCTACAATGAGCAGTTCTTC. The genes are TRBV28 and TRBJ2-1; 15 bases line up with TRBD2. V trimming: 9 bases; J trimming: 1 base; junction bases outside the gene matches: 10. CDR1 is MDHEN and CDR2 is SYDVKM in the germline V gene. CDR3 size: 18 residues.

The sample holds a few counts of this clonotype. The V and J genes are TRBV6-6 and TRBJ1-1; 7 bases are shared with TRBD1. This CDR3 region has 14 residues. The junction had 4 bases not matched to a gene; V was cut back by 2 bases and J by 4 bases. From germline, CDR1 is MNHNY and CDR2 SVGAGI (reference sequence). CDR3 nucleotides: TGTGCCAGCAGTTACGACAGGGCGGGCACTGAAGCTTTCTTT. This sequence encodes CASSYDRAGTEAFF.

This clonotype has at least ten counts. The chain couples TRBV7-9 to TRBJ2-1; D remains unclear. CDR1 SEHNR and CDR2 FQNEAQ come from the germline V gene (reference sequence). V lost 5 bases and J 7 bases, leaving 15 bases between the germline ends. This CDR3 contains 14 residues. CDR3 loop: CASSPSRMGNEQFF. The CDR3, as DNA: TGTGCCAGCAGCCCCTCGCGGATGGGGAATGAGCAGTTCTTC. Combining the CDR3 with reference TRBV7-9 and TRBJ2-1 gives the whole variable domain DTGVSQNPRHKITKRGQNVTFRCDPISEHNRLYWYRQTLGQGPEFLTYFQNEAQLEKSRLLSDRFSAERPKGSFSTLEIQRTEQGDSAMYLCASSPSRMGNEQFFGPGTRLTVL.

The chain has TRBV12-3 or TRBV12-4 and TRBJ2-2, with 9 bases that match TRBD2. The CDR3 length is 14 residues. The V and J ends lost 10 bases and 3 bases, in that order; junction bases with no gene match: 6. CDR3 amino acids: CATRLADYTGELFF. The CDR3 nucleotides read TGTGCCACCCGACTAGCGGACTACACCGGGGAGCTGTTTTTT.

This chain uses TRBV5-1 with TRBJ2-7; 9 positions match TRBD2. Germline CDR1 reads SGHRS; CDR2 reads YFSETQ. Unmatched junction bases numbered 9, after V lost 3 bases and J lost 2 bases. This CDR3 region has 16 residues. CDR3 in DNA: TGCGCCAGCAGCTCGCTGGGTAGCGGGGGCCCCTACGAGCAGTACTTC. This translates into CASSSLGSGGPYEQYF. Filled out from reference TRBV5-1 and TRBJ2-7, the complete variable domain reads KAGVTQTPRYLIKTRGQQVTLSCSPISGHRSVSWYQQTPGQGLQFLFEYFSETQRNKGNFPGRFSGRQFSNSRSEMNVSTLELGDSALYLCASSSLGSGGPYEQYFGPGTRLTVT.

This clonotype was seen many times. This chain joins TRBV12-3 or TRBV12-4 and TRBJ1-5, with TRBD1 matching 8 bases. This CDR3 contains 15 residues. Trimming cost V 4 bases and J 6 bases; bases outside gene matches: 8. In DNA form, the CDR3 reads TGTGCCAGCAGTTCCTCGGACAGGGAAGGTCAGCCCCAGCATTTT. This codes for CASSSSDREGQPQHF.